The 6 T cell receptor beta chains listed next were all sequenced from one sample in a study of chemoradiotherapy in HPV16-positive cancers. The assay was immunoSEQ multiplex PCR, and TCRdb's table has in-frame clones only and misses some. Of approximately 12,000 clones listed, about 89% were seen once; the top ten hold more than 1.5%. The source was blood, collected from a patient who underwent chemoradiotherapy. Receptors were obtained from a human donor with HPV-associated anogenital cancer.

The V gene is TRBV18, the J gene TRBJ1-1, with TRBD1 as a possible D gene (5 bases). CDR1 and CDR2 (germline): KGHSH, LQKENI. The CDR3 has 14 residues. V was shortened by 6 bases and J by 1 base, with 12 bases between the two germline ends. The CDR3: CASSIGGGNTEAFF. In DNA form, the CDR3 reads TGTGCCAGCTCGATTGGGGGGGGGAACACTGAAGCTTTCTTT.

V is TRBV11-2 and J is TRBJ1-6; no firm D call. V was trimmed by 1 base and J by 7 bases, leaving 11 bases between them. The CDR3 is 15 amino acids. Germline lookup yields CDR1 SGHAT and CDR2 FQNNGV. The chain's CDR3 is CASSLGRRPNSPLHF. For the CDR3, the DNA is TGTGCCAGCAGCTTAGGTCGACGTCCCAATTCACCCCTCCACTTT. Supplemented by reference TRBV11-2 and TRBJ1-6, the full variable domain reads EAGVAQSPRYKIIEKRQSVAFWCNPISGHATLYWYQQILGQGPKLLIQFQNNGVVDDSQLPKDRFSAERLKGVDSTLKIQPAKLEDSAVYLCASSLGRRPNSPLHFGNGTRLTVT.

The V and J genes are TRBV7-9 and TRBJ1-1, with D uncertain. The CDR3 runs to 12 residues. Germline assignment: CDR1 SEHNR and CDR2 FQNEAQ (reference sequence). V shed 3 bases and J shed 6 bases, with 8 bases lying between them. In DNA, the CDR3 is TGTGCCAGCAGCTTCAGGCTCGCTGAAGCTTTCTTT. Its translation is CASSFRLAEAFF.

J is TRBJ2-1 and V is TRBV5-1, with 10 bases aligning to TRBD1. Germline V lookup: CDR1 SGHRS, CDR2 YFSETQ. This CDR3 has 16 residues. V lost 2 bases to trimming and J lost 9 bases; unmatched junction nucleotides: 11. CDR3 in DNA: TGCGCCAGCAGCTTTCCGGGACAGGGGATGGGTCTTGAGCAGTTCTTC. The encoded protein is CASSFPGQGMGLEQFF. Full variable domain (remainder filled in from reference TRBV5-1 and TRBJ2-1): KAGVTQTPRYLIKTRGQQVTLSCSPISGHRSVSWYQQTPGQGLQFLFEYFSETQRNKGNFPGRFSGRQFSNSRSEMNVSTLELGDSALYLCASSFPGQGMGLEQFFGPGTRLTVL.

The gene calls are TRBV7-3 and TRBJ2-1; either TRBD1 or TRBD2 may fit D (5 bases each). Germline V gene sequence: CDR1 SGHTA, CDR2 FQGTGA. The V and J ends lost 5 bases and 6 bases respectively, with 20 bases between them. This CDR3 is built from 16 residues. CDR3 sequence (DNA): TGTGCCAGCAGCCTAATCGGGACCTTGGGGAGCAATGAGCAGTTCTTC. It is translated as CASSLIGTLGSNEQFF.

V and J are TRBV19 and TRBJ1-1; D is perhaps TRBD1 (6 bases). The CDR3 sequence is 16 residues long. Germline lookup yields CDR1 LNHDA and CDR2 SQIVND (reference sequence). V lost 4 bases and J lost 5, with 20 bases in between. The CDR3 DNA sequence: TGTGCCAGTAGTACCCTACAGGGAGAAGGCCTAACTGAAGCTTTCTTT. Its protein product is CASSTLQGEGLTEAFF.